This note documents a single TCR beta chain sequence. The source of the sample is a study of graft-versus-host responses after intestinal transplantation. About the research overall: Transplantation in recipients was multivisceral, liver-intestinal, or isolated intestinal. Uniformly, recipients were administered anti-thymocyte globulin induction with subsequent tacrolimus and steroids for around 3 years. General study results and limits: The authors found GvH clones in recipient marrow, some appearing first in ileum or blood.

Approximately 200,000 CFSE-labeled responder cells were plated with approximately 200,000 irradiated, violet-dye-labeled stimulator cells. CD4 and CD8 responders that proliferated in the reaction were FACS-sorted. Data came from immunoSEQ multiplex PCR; TCRdb stores just in-frame clones and leaves some out. The data hold around 21,000 clones, with roughly 33% observed a single time. The source is a human patient who received an intestinal transplant. The sequencing used alloreactive CD8+ T cells from a mixed lymphocyte reaction culture, collected before intestinal transplant. This sample's subset: CFSE-low proliferating T cells sorted from roughly 6-day pre-transplant mixed lymphocyte reaction (GvH or HvG direction).

The CDR3 region has the DNA TGCGCCAGCAGCTTACAGGGAAACGAGCAGTACTTC. Translating gives CASSLQGNEQYF. This chain joins TRBV5-1 and TRBJ2-7; D might be TRBD1 (6 bases). The CDR3 has 12 amino acids. The V end lost 2 bases, the J end lost 5 bases, and 8 bases lay between the germline ends. The germline CDR1 and CDR2 sequences are SGHRS and YFSETQ.